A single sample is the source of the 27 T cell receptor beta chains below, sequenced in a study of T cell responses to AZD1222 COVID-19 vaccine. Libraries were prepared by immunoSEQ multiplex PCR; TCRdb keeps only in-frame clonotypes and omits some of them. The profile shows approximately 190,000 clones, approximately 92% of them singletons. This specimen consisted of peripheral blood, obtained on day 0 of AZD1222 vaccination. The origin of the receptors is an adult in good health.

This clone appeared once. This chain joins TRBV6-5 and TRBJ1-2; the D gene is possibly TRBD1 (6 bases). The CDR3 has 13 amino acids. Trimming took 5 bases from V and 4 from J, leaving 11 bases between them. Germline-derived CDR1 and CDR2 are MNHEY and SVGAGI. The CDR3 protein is CASSIGQFYGYTF. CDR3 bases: TGTGCCAGCAGTATCGGACAGTTCTATGGCTACACCTTC.

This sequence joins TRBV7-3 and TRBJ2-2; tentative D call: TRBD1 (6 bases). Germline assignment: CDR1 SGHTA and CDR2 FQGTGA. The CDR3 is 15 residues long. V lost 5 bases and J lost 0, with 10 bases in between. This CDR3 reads CASSTRTANTGELFF. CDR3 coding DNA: TGTGCCAGCAGCACCCGGACAGCGAACACCGGGGAGCTGTTTTTT.

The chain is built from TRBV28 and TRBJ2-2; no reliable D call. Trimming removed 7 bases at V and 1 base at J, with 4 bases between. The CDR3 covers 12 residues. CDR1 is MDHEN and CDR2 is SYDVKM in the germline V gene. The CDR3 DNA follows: TGTGCCAGCAACATGAACACCGGGGAGCTGTTTTTT. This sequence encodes CASNMNTGELFF.

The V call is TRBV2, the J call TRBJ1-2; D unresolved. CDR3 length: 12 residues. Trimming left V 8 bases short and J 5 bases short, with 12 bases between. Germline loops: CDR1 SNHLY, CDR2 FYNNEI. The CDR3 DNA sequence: TGTGCCAGCGGGCCGAAGCTTTATGGCTACACCTTC. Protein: CASGPKLYGYTF.

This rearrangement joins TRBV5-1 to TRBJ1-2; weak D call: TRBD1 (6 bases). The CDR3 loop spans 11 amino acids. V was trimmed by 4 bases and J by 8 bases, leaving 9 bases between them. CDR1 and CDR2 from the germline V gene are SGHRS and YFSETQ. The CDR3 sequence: CASSKDRGYTF. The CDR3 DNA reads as TGCGCCAGCAGCAAGGACAGAGGCTACACCTTC.

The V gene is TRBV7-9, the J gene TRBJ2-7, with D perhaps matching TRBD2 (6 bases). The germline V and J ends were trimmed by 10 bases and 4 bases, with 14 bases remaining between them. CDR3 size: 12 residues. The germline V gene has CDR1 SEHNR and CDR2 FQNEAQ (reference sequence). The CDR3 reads CATEGITYEQYF. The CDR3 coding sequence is TGTGCCACGGAGGGGATTACTTACGAGCAGTACTTC.

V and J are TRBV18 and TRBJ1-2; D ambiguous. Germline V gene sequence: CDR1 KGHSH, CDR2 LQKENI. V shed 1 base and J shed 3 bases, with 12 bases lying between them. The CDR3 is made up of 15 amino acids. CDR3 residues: CASSPRITNDYGYTF. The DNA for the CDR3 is TGTGCCAGCTCACCACGGATCACTAACGACTATGGCTACACCTTC.

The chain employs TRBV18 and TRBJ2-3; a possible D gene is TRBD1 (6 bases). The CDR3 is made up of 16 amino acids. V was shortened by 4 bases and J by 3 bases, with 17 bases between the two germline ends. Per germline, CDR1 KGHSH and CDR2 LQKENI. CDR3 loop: CASSHSLGGTTDTQYF. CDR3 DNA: TGTGCCAGCTCACACTCCTTAGGGGGAACGACAGATACGCAGTATTTT.

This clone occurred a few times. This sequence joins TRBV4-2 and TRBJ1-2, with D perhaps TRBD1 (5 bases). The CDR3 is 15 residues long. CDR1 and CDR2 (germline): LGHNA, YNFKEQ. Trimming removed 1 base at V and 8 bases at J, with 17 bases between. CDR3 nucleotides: TGTGCCAGCAGCCAAGGTCATTTGGGGGTTAGAGGCTACACCTTC. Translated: CASSQGHLGVRGYTF.

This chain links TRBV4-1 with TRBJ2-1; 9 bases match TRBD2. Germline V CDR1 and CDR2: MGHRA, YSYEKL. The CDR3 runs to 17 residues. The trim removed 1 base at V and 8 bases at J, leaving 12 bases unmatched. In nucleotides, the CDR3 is TGCGCCAGCAGCCAAGCCCCCCAGCGGGGGGCCGGGGATGAGCAGTTCTTC. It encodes CASSQAPQRGAGDEQFF.

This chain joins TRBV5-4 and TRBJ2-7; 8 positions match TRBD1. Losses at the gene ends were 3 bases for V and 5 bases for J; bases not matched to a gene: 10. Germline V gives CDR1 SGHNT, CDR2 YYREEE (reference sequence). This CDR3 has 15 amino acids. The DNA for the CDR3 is TGTGCCAGCAGCTCCGGACAGGGACGGTCCCACGAGCAGTACTTC. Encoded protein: CASSSGQGRSHEQYF.

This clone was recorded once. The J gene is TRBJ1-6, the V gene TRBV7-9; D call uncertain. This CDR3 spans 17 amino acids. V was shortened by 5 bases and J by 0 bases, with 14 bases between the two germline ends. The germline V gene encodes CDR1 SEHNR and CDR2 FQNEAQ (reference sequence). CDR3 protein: CASSTGQASSYNSPLHF. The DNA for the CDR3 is TGTGCCAGCAGCACCGGGCAGGCCAGCTCCTATAATTCACCCCTCCACTTT.

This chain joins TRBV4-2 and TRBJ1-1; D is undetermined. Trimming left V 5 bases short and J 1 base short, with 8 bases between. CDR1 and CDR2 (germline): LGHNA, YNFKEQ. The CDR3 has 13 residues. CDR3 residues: CASSGKANTEAFF. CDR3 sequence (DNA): TGTGCCAGCAGCGGTAAGGCGAACACTGAAGCTTTCTTT.

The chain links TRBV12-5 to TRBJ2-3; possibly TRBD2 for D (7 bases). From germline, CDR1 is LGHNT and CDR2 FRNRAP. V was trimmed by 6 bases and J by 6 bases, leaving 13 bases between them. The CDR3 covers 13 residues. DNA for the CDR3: TGTGCTAGTGGCCCCCGGGGGGCGGATACGCAGTATTTT. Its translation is CASGPRGADTQYF.

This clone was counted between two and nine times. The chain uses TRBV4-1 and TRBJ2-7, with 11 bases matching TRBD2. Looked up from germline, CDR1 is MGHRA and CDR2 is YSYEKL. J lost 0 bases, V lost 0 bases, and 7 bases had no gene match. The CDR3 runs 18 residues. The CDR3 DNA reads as TGCGCCAGCAGCCAAGAACTTCTAGCGGGAGGACTCTCCTACGAGCAGTACTTC. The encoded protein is CASSQELLAGGLSYEQYF.

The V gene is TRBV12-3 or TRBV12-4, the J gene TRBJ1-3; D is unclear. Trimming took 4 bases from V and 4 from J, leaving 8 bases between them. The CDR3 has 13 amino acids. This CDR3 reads CASSSGSGNTIYF. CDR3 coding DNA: TGTGCCAGCAGTTCTGGGAGCGGAAACACCATATATTTT.

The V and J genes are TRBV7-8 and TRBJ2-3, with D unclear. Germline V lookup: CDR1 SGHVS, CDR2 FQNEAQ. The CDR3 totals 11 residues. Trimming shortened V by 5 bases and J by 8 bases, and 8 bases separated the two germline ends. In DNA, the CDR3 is TGTGCCAGCAGCCGTCAGGCTACGCAGTATTTT. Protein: CASSRQATQYF.

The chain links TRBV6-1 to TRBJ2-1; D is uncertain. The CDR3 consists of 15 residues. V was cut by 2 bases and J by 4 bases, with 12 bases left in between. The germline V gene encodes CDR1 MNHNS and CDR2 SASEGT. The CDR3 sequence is CASSEKGAWYNEQFF. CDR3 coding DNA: TGTGCCAGCAGTGAAAAAGGCGCTTGGTACAATGAGCAGTTCTTC.

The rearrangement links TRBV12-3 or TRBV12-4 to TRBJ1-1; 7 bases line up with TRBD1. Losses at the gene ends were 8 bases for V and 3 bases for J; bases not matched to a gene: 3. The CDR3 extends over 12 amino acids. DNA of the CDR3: TGTGCCAGCTGCAGGGGGTACACTGAAGCTTTCTTT. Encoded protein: CASCRGYTEAFF.

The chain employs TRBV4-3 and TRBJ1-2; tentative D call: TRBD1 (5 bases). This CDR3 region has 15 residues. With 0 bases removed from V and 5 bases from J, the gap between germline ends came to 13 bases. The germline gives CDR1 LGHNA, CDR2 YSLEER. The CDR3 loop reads CASSQEYRRPYGYTF. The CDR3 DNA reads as TGCGCCAGCAGCCAAGAATACAGGAGGCCTTATGGCTACACCTTC.

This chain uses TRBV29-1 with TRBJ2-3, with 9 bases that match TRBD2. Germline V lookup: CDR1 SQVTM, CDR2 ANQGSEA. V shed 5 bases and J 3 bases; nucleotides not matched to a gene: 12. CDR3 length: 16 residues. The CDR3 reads CSVMLAGVVFTDTQYF. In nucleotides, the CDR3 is TGCAGCGTTATGTTAGCGGGGGTTGTTTTTACAGATACGCAGTATTTT.

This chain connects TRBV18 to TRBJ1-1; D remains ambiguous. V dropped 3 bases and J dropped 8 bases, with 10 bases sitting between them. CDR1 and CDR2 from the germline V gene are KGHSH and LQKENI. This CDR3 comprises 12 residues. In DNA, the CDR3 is TGTGCCAGCTCACCTGGACCACAGGAAGCTTTCTTT. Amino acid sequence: CASSPGPQEAFF.

The CDR3 DNA reads TGCGCCAGCAGCTTGCGAGCAGGGGGCAATAGTTCACCCCTCCACTTT. Encoded protein: CASSLRAGGNSSPLHF. The V gene is TRBV5-1, the J gene TRBJ1-6; 8 positions agree with TRBD1. The V gene's germline CDR1 is SGHRS and CDR2 YFSETQ. The J segment lost 9 bases and the V segment lost 1 base, leaving 9 bases of the junction unmatched. The CDR3 length is 16 residues.

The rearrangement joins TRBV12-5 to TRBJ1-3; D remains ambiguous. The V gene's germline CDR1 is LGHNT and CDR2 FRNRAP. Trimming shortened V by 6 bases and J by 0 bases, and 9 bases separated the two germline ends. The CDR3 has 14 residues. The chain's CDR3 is CASGTGVSGNTIYF. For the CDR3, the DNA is TGTGCTAGTGGCACGGGCGTCTCTGGAAACACCATATATTTT.

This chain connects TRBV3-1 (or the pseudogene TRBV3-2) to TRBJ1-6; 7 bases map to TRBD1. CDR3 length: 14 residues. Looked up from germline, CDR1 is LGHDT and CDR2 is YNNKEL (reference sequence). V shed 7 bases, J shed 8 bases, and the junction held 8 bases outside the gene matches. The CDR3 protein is CASTRQGTDSPLHF. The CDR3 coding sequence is TGTGCCAGCACCCGACAGGGTACGGATTCACCCCTCCACTTT.

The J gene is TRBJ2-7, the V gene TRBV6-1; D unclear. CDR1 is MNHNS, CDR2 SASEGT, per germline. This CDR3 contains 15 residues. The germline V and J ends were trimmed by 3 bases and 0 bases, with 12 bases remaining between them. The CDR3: CASSEMVGVSYEQYF. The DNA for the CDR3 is TGTGCCAGCAGTGAGATGGTCGGTGTCTCCTACGAGCAGTACTTC.

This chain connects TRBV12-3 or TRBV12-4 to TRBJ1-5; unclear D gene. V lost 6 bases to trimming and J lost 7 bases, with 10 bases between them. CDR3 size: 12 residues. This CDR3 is CASSALGQPQHF. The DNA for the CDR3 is TGTGCCAGCAGCGCTTTAGGACAGCCCCAGCATTTT.